Each of the 25 T cell receptor beta chains below was sequenced from the same sample in a study of blood T cells in healthy people across ages (dated by TCRdb to between 2015 and 2016). The library was prepared using 5' RACE. TCRdb records Illumina HiSeq 2500 as the sequencer. A second PCR of roughly 7 to 12 cycles was performed with a sample-barcoded 5' primer and a J-beta primer mix. Using fastp trimming at Q25 and MiXCR clonotype assembly, TCRdb reanalyzed the public sequencing data and kept in-frame beta chains. Each CDR3 protein appears once, grouped with its most common genes and DNA. The sample records about 1.5 million distinct CDR3 sequences, approximately 43% of which are singletons. Around 4% of the sample belongs to the ten largest clones. Sequenced sample: blood. The receptors derive from a woman aged 18-29 years in good health.

This clonotype occurred many times. The chain carries TRBV27 and TRBJ2-1; 12 positions match TRBD2. The CDR3 loop spans 16 amino acids. After removal of 5 bases from V and 4 bases from J, the junction contained 6 bases not matched to a gene. Germline CDR1 is MNHEY and CDR2 is SMNVEV (reference sequence). The CDR3 reads CASSHPGLAGYNEQFF. The CDR3 DNA reads as TGTGCCAGCAGTCATCCGGGACTAGCGGGTTACAATGAGCAGTTCTTC.

This clonotype occurred a few times. This rearrangement joins TRBV12-3 or TRBV12-4 to TRBJ1-1; unclear D gene. V lost 1 base, J lost 7 bases, and 13 bases lay in between. This CDR3 has 14 residues. The CDR3 nucleotides read TGTGCCAGCAGTTTAGGGCGGGGATTCAGTGAAGCTTTCTTT. Amino acids: CASSLGRGFSEAFF.

This clonotype was counted once. The chain couples TRBV5-6 to TRBJ2-3; D is undetermined. This CDR3 contains 16 residues. The V gene lost 3 bases and the J gene lost 0 bases, with 14 bases spanning the gap. Looked up from germline, CDR1 is SGHDT and CDR2 is YYEEEE. The CDR3 protein is CASSSLGSFSTDTQYF. CDR3 bases: TGTGCCAGCAGCTCTCTCGGAAGTTTTAGCACAGATACGCAGTATTTT.

This clonotype was seen a few times. V and J are TRBV29-1 and TRBJ1-2, with no clear D. CDR3 length equals 11 residues. V shed 5 bases and J shed 4 bases, with 8 bases lying between them. Germline-derived CDR1 and CDR2 are SQVTM and ANQGSEA. In DNA form, the CDR3 reads TGCAGCGTTCTTAGCACCTATGGCTACACCTTC. Translating it yields CSVLSTYGYTF.

A remark on this clonotype: One end of the junction fails to match germline, which may point to a read error. CDR3 loop: CTSSVDSGGAETQYF. DNA for the CDR3: TGTACCAGCAGCGTAGATAGCGGGGGGGCGGAGACCCAGTACTTC. This sequence joins TRBV9 and TRBJ2-5; 11 nucleotides match TRBD2. The germline V gene encodes CDR1 SGDLS and CDR2 YYNGEE. The CDR3 runs 15 residues.

Only one count was recorded for this clonotype. Its ends do not fully match the called genes, so a read error is possible. The chain combines TRBV7-2 with TRBJ2-3, with D possibly TRBD2 on 5 matching bases. Germline V gives CDR1 SGHTA, CDR2 FQGNSA. The CDR3 is 14 residues long. The DNA of the CDR3 is TGTGCCAGCAGCGCCAAATCTAGCACAGATACGCTGTATTTT. Translation: CASSAKSSTDTLYF. Variable domain in full (rest from reference TRBV7-2 and TRBJ2-3): GAGVSQSPSNKVTEKGKDVELRCDPISGHTALYWYRQSLGQGLEFLIYFQGNSAPDKSGLPSDRFSAERTGGSVSTLTIQRTQQEDSAVYLCASSAKSSTDTLYFGPGTRLTVL.

This chain links TRBV27 with TRBJ2-6; no firm D call. The CDR3 covers 17 residues. V shed 7 bases and J shed 0 bases, with 16 bases lying between them. CDR1 and CDR2 from the germline V gene are MNHEY and SMNVEV (reference sequence). DNA of the CDR3: TGTGCCAGCACCCTCAGAGGCAGAAACTCTGGGGCCAACGTCCTGACTTTC. This sequence encodes CASTLRGRNSGANVLTF.

V and J are TRBV28 and TRBJ2-4; D ambiguous. The CDR3 spans 12 residues. Germline V CDR1 and CDR2: MDHEN, SYDVKM. Trimming pared 6 bases from V and 13 bases from J, leaving 16 bases between. In DNA, the CDR3 is TGTGCCAGCAGCTCCCCTATCGAGGAGCAGTACTTC. Translation: CASSSPIEEQYF.

The rearrangement uses TRBV20-1 and TRBJ2-4, with 8 bases fitting TRBD1. Germline-derived CDR1 and CDR2 are DFQATT and SNEGSKA (reference sequence). Losses at the gene ends were 5 bases for V and 2 bases for J; bases not matched to a gene: 2. CDR3 length: 13 amino acids. In nucleotides, the CDR3 is TGCAGTGCTCCCAGGGGGCCCAAAAACATTCAGTACTTC. Translating it yields CSAPRGPKNIQYF.

This clonotype has ten or more counts. The chain combines TRBV7-6 with TRBJ2-1; TRBD2 might be the D (6 bases). The V end was cut by 0 bases, the J end by 1 base, with 13 bases between. The CDR3 totals 17 residues. Germline V CDR1 and CDR2: SGHVS, FNYEAQ. As DNA, the CDR3 is TGTGCCAGCAGCTTAGCCCACCTGGGGGGATCCTACAATGAGCAGTTCTTC. It translates to CASSLAHLGGSYNEQFF.

The rearrangement joins TRBV11-2 to TRBJ2-1, with D perhaps assigned TRBD1 or TRBD2 (5 bases each). V lost 8 bases and J 1 base, leaving 18 bases between the germline ends. CDR1 is SGHAT, CDR2 FQNNGV, per germline. CDR3 length: 16 amino acids. The CDR3 DNA follows: TGTGCCAGCGCCCCTAGTGGGACCAGGTCCTACAATGAGCAGTTCTTC. Protein product: CASAPSGTRSYNEQFF.

A note on this clonotype: This may be a read error, as it is one base from a much larger clone. The chain recombines TRBV12-3 or TRBV12-4 with TRBJ1-1; D gene uncertain. V lost 7 bases and J lost 1, with 10 bases in between. CDR3 length: 13 residues. CDR3 sequence: CASISDGNTEAFF. DNA of the CDR3: TGTGCCAGCATCTCCGACGGGAACACTGAAGCTTTCTTT.

This clonotype came up many times. J is TRBJ1-1 and V is TRBV29-1; possibly TRBD1 for D (6 bases). Looked up from germline, CDR1 is SQVTM and CDR2 is ANQGSEA. V was pared by 7 bases and J by 0 bases, with 15 bases between. This CDR3 has 14 residues. This CDR3 reads CSALEDRLNTEAFF. The CDR3 DNA sequence: TGCAGCGCACTGGAGGACAGACTGAACACTGAAGCTTTCTTT.

This clonotype was seen a few times. This rearrangement joins TRBV7-2 to TRBJ1-2, with 7 bases matching TRBD1. CDR3 size: 14 residues. Germline CDR1 and CDR2: SGHTA and FQGNSA. Unmatched junction bases numbered 5, after V lost 0 bases and J lost 7 bases. The CDR3 DNA reads as TGTGCCAGCAGCTTAGCAGGGGGCGCGGGTGGCTACACCTTC. Protein: CASSLAGGAGGYTF.

The rearrangement links TRBV7-9 to TRBJ2-1; TRBD2 is a possible D gene (6 bases). The better agreement between TRBJ2-7 and the DNA end casts doubt on the J call. The V gene's germline CDR1 is SEHNR and CDR2 FQNEAQ (reference sequence). The CDR3 covers 14 residues. CDR3 loop: CASSLRPGVDEQYF. CDR3 in DNA: TGTGCCAGCAGCTTGCGACCGGGGGTGGACGAGCAGTACTTC.

The chain uses TRBV5-1 and TRBJ1-1; tentative D call: TRBD1 (5 bases). Germline loops: CDR1 SGHRS, CDR2 YFSETQ. V was cut by 0 bases and J by 10 bases, with 16 bases left in between. The CDR3 extends over 14 amino acids. The CDR3 region has the DNA TGCGCCAGCAGCTTGGTCCGCAGGGAACCTTCAGCTTTCTTT. It is translated as CASSLVRREPSAFF.

The V call is TRBV10-3, the J call TRBJ1-5, with a possible D match to TRBD1 (5 bases). This CDR3 has 13 residues. Looked up from germline, CDR1 is ENHRY and CDR2 is SYGVKD. Here the CDR3 reads CAIQGSNNQPQHF. CDR3 DNA sequence: TGTGCTATCCAGGGATCTAACAATCAGCCCCAGCATTTT.

This clonotype occurred a few times. The chain is built from TRBV29-1 and TRBJ1-2, with D possibly being TRBD1 (5 bases). Germline values: CDR1 SQVTM, CDR2 ANQGSEA. The CDR3 is 12 residues long. V dropped 7 bases and J dropped 3 bases, with 12 bases sitting between them. The CDR3 loop reads CSGSGQDYGYTF. In DNA, the CDR3 is TGCAGCGGTTCAGGGCAGGACTATGGCTACACCTTC.

This clonotype was seen a handful of times. The J gene is TRBJ2-3, the V gene TRBV5-1; D might be TRBD2 (6 bases). Germline lookup yields CDR1 SGHRS and CDR2 YFSETQ. The CDR3 is 15 residues long. V was clipped by 2 bases and J by 5 bases, with 15 bases between them. CDR3 DNA: TGCGCCAGCAGCTTCCATGAGAGGAGGGGAGATACGCAGTATTTT. It codes for CASSFHERRGDTQYF.

This clonotype has more than one count but fewer than ten. The chain combines TRBV27 with TRBJ1-3; the match to TRBD1 covers 9 bases. The ends lost 6 bases at V and 5 bases at J; junction bases unmatched: 5. The CDR3 consists of 14 residues. Germline V lookup: CDR1 MNHEY, CDR2 SMNVEV (reference sequence). The CDR3, as DNA: TGTGCCAGCAGGGGGACAGGGAAGCGAAACACCATATATTTT. It codes for CASRGTGKRNTIYF.

This chain joins TRBV28 and TRBJ2-6, with D possibly being TRBD2 (5 bases). CDR1 MDHEN and CDR2 SYDVKM come from the germline V gene. V was shortened by 2 bases and J by 1 base, with 6 bases between the two germline ends. The CDR3 has 15 amino acids. The CDR3 bases are TGTGCCAGCAGTTTACGGGAATCTGGGGCCAACGTCCTGACTTTC. Translating it yields CASSLRESGANVLTF. The full variable domain, its missing parts supplied by reference TRBV28 and TRBJ2-6, is DVKVTQSSRYLVKRTGEKVFLECVQDMDHENMFWYRQDPGLGLRLIYFSYDVKMKEKGDIPEGYSVSREKKERFSLILESASTNQTSMYLCASSLRESGANVLTFGAGSRLTVL.

This clonotype appeared a few times. The chain carries TRBV20-1 and TRBJ2-3, with no clear D. CDR3 size: 14 residues. The V gene lost 2 bases and the J gene lost 0 bases, with 9 bases spanning the gap. Germline CDR1 is DFQATT and CDR2 is SNEGSKA (reference sequence). The CDR3: CSARSRVSTDTQYF. CDR3 DNA sequence: TGCAGTGCTAGAAGTCGGGTTAGCACAGATACGCAGTATTTT.

In its sample, this clonotype was seen once. The rearrangement joins TRBV27 to TRBJ1-6; D is unclear. The CDR3 length is 13 residues. Germline V gene lookup returns CDR1 MNHEY and CDR2 SMNVEV (reference sequence). V lost 8 bases, J lost 9 bases, and 14 bases lay in between. The CDR3 spells CASGSFVGSPLHF. In DNA, the CDR3 is TGTGCCAGCGGGTCCTTCGTAGGTTCACCCCTCCACTTT.

The CDR3 sequence: CASSLAKGRDYGYTF. Written as DNA, the CDR3 is TGTGCCAGCAGTTTAGCGAAAGGACGGGACTATGGCTACACCTTC. J is TRBJ1-2 and V is TRBV27; D unclear. V lost 2 bases and J 3 bases, leaving 13 bases between the germline ends. The CDR3 has 15 residues. Germline CDR1 is MNHEY and CDR2 is SMNVEV (reference sequence).

V and J are TRBV29-1 and TRBJ1-2; 7 positions agree with TRBD1. Germline loops: CDR1 SQVTM, CDR2 ANQGSEA. The CDR3 length is 12 residues. V was pared by 4 bases and J by 8 bases, with 7 bases of the junction left unmatched. The CDR3 nucleotides read TGCAGCGTTGTGGAGGGGGCTCAAGGCTACACCTTC. It specifies CSVVEGAQGYTF.